This T cell receptor beta chain is drawn from a study of cytomegalovirus exposure and HLA in healthy donors. Overall study findings and caveats: A later analysis reportedly found that, within productive TCRs, an Asian-associated ancestry cluster had fewer N-insertions than the mean observed across the approximately 700 donors. What was likely a sequencing artifact was a cluster of highly shared sequence variants. 87-base-pair reads could not separate some V segments, including TRBV6-2 and TRBV6-3.

Trimming took 2 bases from V and 6 from J, leaving 14 bases between them. Germline V CDR1 and CDR2: SGHNT, YENEEA. The CDR3 loop spans 15 amino acids. As to this clone: Its antigen remains unidentified.

Primers for the PCR totalled 60 Vbeta and 13 Jbeta. Clones were read by immunoSEQ multiplex PCR, and TCRdb kept only the in-frame ones, dropping some. The sample has about 260,000 clones, around four fifths seen once; the top ten hold 1.5% to 2.5%. Sequenced sample: PBMCs. This TCR was recovered from a woman aged 40-49 years in good health and CMV-seropositive. The chain recombines TRBV11-3 with TRBJ2-1, with D possibly matching TRBD2 (7 bases). The CDR3 DNA sequence: TGTGCCAGCAGCTTAATCGGGGGGCAGGGCAATGAGCAGTTCTTC. The encoded protein is CASSLIGGQGNEQFF.